This T cell receptor beta chain was recorded in a study of post-analysis software for immune sequencing data. TCR beta cDNA libraries had unique molecular identifiers. Starting from around 0.96 to 9.9 million T cells, the study yielded 460,000 or so cDNA molecules. MiXCR, applied by TCRdb to the PCR reads, yields one record per CDR3 protein. This table holds 380,000 or so distinct CDR3 sequences, less than 40% found once. Germline-derived CDR1 and CDR2 are MGHRA and YSYEKL. Trimming shortened V by 0 bases and J by 2 bases, and 11 bases separated the two germline ends. The CDR3 is made up of 15 amino acids. This clonotype has only a few counts. Its antigen remains unknown. Study results and limitations: TRBV5-6, TRBV5-1 and TRBV20-1 were among four or five TRBV segments more frequent in patients than controls. The normalized Chao1 diversity of multiple sclerosis patients was significantly lower than that of controls.

The gene calls are TRBV4-1 and TRBJ2-7; TRBD1 might be the D (5 bases). Sequenced input: blood. The TCR comes from a girl aged 10-17 years with multiple sclerosis. The chain's CDR3 is CASSQDLGQTYEQYF. DNA for the CDR3: TGCGCCAGCAGCCAAGATTTGGGGCAAACCTACGAGCAGTACTTC.